Following are 5 T cell receptor beta chains from one sample sequenced in a study of blood T cell repertoires in COVID-19. Clones were read by immunoSEQ multiplex PCR, and TCRdb kept only the in-frame ones, dropping some. This table has some 250,000 clones, about nine tenths appearing once. Specimen: PBMCs or T cells enriched from blood (not recorded which). These receptors were obtained from a human donor in a cohort exposed to, infected with or recovered from COVID-19 (not recorded which). The donor label of this sample is uncertain.

This clone was found once. The chain joins TRBV28 to TRBJ1-5; D is unresolved. V was cut by 6 bases and J by 11 bases, with 14 bases left in between. The CDR3 contains 12 residues. Germline V lookup: CDR1 MDHEN, CDR2 SYDVKM. The CDR3 DNA sequence: TGTGCCAGCAGCCCCTCTTTGAGTGCCCAGCATTTT. This gives the protein CASSPSLSAQHF.

J is TRBJ1-1 and V is TRBV5-1; weak D call: TRBD1 (5 bases). CDR1 SGHRS and CDR2 YFSETQ come from the germline V gene. Trimming stripped 2 bases from V and 7 bases from J, with 15 bases between. The CDR3 is 14 amino acids. The CDR3 region is CASSLRIGASEAFF. DNA of the CDR3: TGCGCCAGCAGCTTACGAATAGGGGCCAGTGAAGCTTTCTTT.

The J gene is TRBJ1-1, the V gene TRBV19, with 8 bases that match TRBD1. CDR3 length: 15 residues. Germline V gives CDR1 LNHDA, CDR2 SQIVND (reference sequence). The trim removed 5 bases at V and 1 base at J, leaving 6 bases unmatched. The CDR3 region is CASSPTGVGNTEAFF. The CDR3 DNA reads TGTGCCAGTAGTCCGACAGGGGTCGGGAACACTGAAGCTTTCTTT.

This clone was counted once. The chain couples TRBV6-5 to TRBJ2-1; the match to TRBD1 covers 10 bases. The CDR3 length is 15 residues. V gave up 2 bases and J gave up 6 bases; unmatched junction bases: 4. From germline, CDR1 is MNHEY and CDR2 SVGAGI. The CDR3 loop is CASSYQGQGPNEQFF. In DNA form, the CDR3 reads TGTGCCAGCAGTTACCAGGGACAGGGGCCCAATGAGCAGTTCTTC.

The chain joins TRBV5-1 to TRBJ2-7, with a weak D call TRBD1 (5 bases). Germline values: CDR1 SGHRS, CDR2 YFSETQ. The CDR3 sequence is 12 residues long. The germline V and J ends were trimmed by 0 bases and 4 bases, with 5 bases remaining between them. The CDR3 DNA follows: TGCGCCAGCAGCTTGGAGGGGTACGAGCAGTACTTC. This encodes CASSLEGYEQYF.